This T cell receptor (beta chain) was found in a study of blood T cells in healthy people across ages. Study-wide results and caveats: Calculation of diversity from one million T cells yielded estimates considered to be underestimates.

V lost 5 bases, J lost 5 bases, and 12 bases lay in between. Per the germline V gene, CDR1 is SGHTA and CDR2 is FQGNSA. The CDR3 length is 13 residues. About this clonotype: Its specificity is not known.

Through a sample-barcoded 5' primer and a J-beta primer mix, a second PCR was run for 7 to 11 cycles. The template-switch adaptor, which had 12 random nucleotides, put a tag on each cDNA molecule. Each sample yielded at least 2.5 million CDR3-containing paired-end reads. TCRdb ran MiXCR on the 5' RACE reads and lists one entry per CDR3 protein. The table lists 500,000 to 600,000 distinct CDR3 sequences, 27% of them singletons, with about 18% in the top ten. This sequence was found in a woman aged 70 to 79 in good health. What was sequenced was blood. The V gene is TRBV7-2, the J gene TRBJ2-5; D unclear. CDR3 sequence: CASSPGWPETQYF. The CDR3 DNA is TGTGCCAGCAGCCCCGGTTGGCCGGAGACCCAGTACTTC.